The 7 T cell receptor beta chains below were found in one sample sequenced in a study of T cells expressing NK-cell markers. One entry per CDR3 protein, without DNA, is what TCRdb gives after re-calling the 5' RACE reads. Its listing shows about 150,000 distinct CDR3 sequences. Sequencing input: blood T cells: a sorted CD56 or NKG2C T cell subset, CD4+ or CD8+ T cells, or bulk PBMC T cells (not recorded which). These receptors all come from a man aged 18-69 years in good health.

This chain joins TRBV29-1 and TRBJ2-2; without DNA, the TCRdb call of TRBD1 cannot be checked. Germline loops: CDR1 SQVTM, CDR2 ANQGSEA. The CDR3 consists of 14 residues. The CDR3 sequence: CSVEVRGVPGELFF.

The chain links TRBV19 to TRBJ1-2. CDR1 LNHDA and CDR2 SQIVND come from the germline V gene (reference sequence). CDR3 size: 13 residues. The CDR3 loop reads CASTGPEGYGYTF.

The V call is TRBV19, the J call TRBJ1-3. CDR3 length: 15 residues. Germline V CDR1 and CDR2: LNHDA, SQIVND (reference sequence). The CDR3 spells CASSQGRSSGNTIYF.

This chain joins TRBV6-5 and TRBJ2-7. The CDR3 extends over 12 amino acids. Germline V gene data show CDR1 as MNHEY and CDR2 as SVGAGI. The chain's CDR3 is CASAQSPYEQYF.

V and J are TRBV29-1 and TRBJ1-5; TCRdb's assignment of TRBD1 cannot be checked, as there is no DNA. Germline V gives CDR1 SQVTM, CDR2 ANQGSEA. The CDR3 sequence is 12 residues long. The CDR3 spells CSATAGDQPQHF.

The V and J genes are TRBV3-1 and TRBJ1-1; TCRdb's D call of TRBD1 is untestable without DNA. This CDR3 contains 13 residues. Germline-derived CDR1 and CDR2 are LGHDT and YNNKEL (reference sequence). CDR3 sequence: CASSLQPGQEAFF.

The CDR3 reads CASSRWRVLQPQHF. The rearrangement uses TRBV18 and TRBJ1-5. The CDR3 is 14 amino acids. Germline-derived CDR1 and CDR2 are KGHSH and LQKENI.